Listed below are T cell receptor beta chains from one sample, sequenced in a study of read filtering for tumor transcriptome and immune sequencing. TCRdb used MiXCR to reprocess the reads, holding one entry per CDR3 protein. Here the sample spans about 50,000 distinct CDR3 sequences, 15% to 20% being singletons. Sequences were obtained from a population of CD138-negative cells sorted from bone marrow. These receptor sequences come from a donor aged 40 or over with multiple myeloma. CDR3s include the opening cysteine and the closing phenylalanine or tryptophan. A D gene is named only where the DNA matches it firmly. Some rows have no size entry. The others give once, few or many, or a class for an expanded clone.

V gene	J gene	D gene	clone size	CDR3 protein	CDR3 DNA
TRBV7-9	TRBJ2-2	TRBD2	many	CAVERDPGELFF	TGTGCCGTAGAGCGGGATCCCGGGGAGCTGTTTTTT
TRBV7-9	TRBJ2-5	NA	many	CASSLVQAQETQYF	TGTGCCAGCAGCTTAGTCCAGGCACAAGAGACCCAGTACTTC
TRBV28	TRBJ2-3	NA	many	CASSPPGVSTDTQYF	TGTGCCAGCAGCCCTCCAGGAGTGAGCACAGATACGCAGTATTTT
TRBV6-5	TRBJ2-7	NA	NA	CASSYGGLAAYEQYF	TGTGCCAGCAGTTACGGGGGGCTAGCCGCCTACGAGCAGTACTTC
TRBV12-3/TRBV12-4	TRBJ2-7	NA	many	CASRFRWSSYEQYF	TGTGCCAGCAGATTCAGGTGGAGCTCCTACGAGCAGTACTTC
TRBV5-1	TRBJ2-1	NA	many	CASSRLGNEQFF	TGCGCCAGCAGCCGCTTGGGCAATGAGCAGTTCTTC
TRBV20-1	TRBJ2-2	NA	many	CSAGLGLSSAGSGELFF	TGCAGTGCTGGATTAGGGCTATCCAGTGCTGGGTCCGGGGAGCTGTTTTTT
TRBV2	TRBJ2-2	TRBD1	many	CASTDRGAENTGELFF	TGTGCCAGCACCGACAGGGGCGCGGAGAACACCGGGGAGCTGTTTTTT
TRBV20-1	TRBJ1-1	NA	many	CSAKRGGGLNTEAFF	TGCAGTGCTAAGCGGGGTGGGGGTCTGAACACTGAAGCTTTCTTT
TRBV12-3/TRBV12-4	TRBJ2-7	NA	many	CASRLGDLYEQYF	TGTGCCAGCAGATTGGGAGACCTTTACGAGCAGTACTTC
TRBV7-3	TRBJ2-3	NA	NA	CASSFRSGGTDTQYF	TGTGCCAGCAGCTTTCGTTCGGGGGGCACAGATACGCAGTATTTT
TRBV6-6	TRBJ1-1	TRBD1	many	CASSYRDSDFF	TGTGCCAGCAGCTACAGGGACAGTGATTTCTTT
TRBV7-9	TRBJ2-3	NA	many	CASSFSRDTQYF	TGTGCCAGCAGTTTTTCCCGGGATACGCAGTATTTT
TRBV29-1	TRBJ2-1	TRBD2	NA	CSVDGLAGVSSYNEQFF	TGCAGCGTTGATGGGCTAGCGGGAGTTAGCTCCTACAATGAACAGTTCTTC
TRBV6-6	TRBJ2-7	TRBD2	many	CASSYPGGKGYEQYF	TGTGCCAGCAGTTACCCGGGGGGGAAAGGGTACGAGCAGTACTTC
TRBV27	TRBJ1-1	NA	NA	CASRKGHLNTEAFF	TGTGCCAGCAGGAAAGGACACTTGAACACTGAAGCTTTCTTT
TRBV7-2	TRBJ1-5	NA	many	CASSFRGGEGNQPQHF	TGTGCCAGCAGCTTTAGGGGCGGGGAGGGCAATCAGCCCCAGCATTTT
TRBV20-1	TRBJ1-5	TRBD1	many	CSARDGQGVDQPQHF	TGCAGTGCTAGAGATGGACAGGGAGTAGATCAGCCCCAGCATTTT
TRBV6-2/TRBV6-3	TRBJ2-1	NA	once	CASSYPGQTHNEQFF	TGTGCCAGCAGTTACCCAGGACAAACGCACAATGAGCAGTTCTTC
TRBV4-1	TRBJ2-3	TRBD2	many	CASSQDLASGSLYTQYF	TGCGCCAGCAGCCAAGATTTGGCTAGCGGGAGTTTATATACGCAGTATTTT
TRBV27	TRBJ1-5	NA	many	CASSLAGGQPQHF	TGTGCCAGCAGTTTGGCCGGGGGACAGCCCCAGCATTTT
TRBV3-1	TRBJ2-3	TRBD2	NA	CASSLRTSGITDTEYF	TGTGCTAGCAGCCTCAGGACTAGCGGGATCACAGATACGGAGTATTTT
TRBV6-4	TRBJ1-1	NA	many	CASSLGEGAEAFF	TGTGCCAGCAGCCTCGGGGAAGGGGCTGAAGCTTTCTTT
TRBV5-1	TRBJ1-1	NA	NA	CASSPGLPNTEAFF	TGCGCCAGCAGCCCGGGTCTCCCGAACACTGAAGCTTTCTTT
TRBV2	TRBJ2-1	NA	NA	CASSESRSASFNEQFF	TGCGCCAGCAGTGAAAGTAGGTCCGCCTCCTTCAATGAGCAGTTCTTC
TRBV6-2/TRBV6-3	TRBJ2-1	NA	many	CASGRMAGYNEQFF	TGTGCCAGCGGTCGGATGGCGGGGTACAATGAGCAGTTCTTC
TRBV7-9	TRBJ1-1	NA	many	CASSLNLGTEAFF	TGTGCCAGCAGCTTAAATTTGGGTACTGAAGCTTTCTTT
TRBV29-1	TRBJ2-5	NA	many	CSVRTTTQYF	TGCAGCGTCCGGACTACCACCCAGTACTTC
TRBV7-9	TRBJ2-1	NA	many	CAIVSYNEQFF	TGTGCCATAGTCTCCTACAATGAGCAGTTCTTC
TRBV6-5	TRBJ2-5	NA	NA	CASSYRETQYF	TGTGCCAGCAGTTACAGGGAGACCCAGTACTTC
TRBV6-2/TRBV6-3	TRBJ2-3	NA	many	CASSYLGADTQYF	TGTGCCAGCAGTTACTTGGGGGCAGATACGCAGTATTTT
TRBV19	TRBJ2-5	NA	many	CASSKTLVQETQYF	TGTGCCAGTAGCAAAACTTTAGTTCAAGAGACCCAGTACTTC
TRBV19	TRBJ2-1	TRBD1	many	CASSLGGAYNEQFF	TGTGCCAGTTCTCTAGGGGGCGCTTACAATGAGCAGTTCTTC
TRBV29-1	TRBJ1-1	NA	many	CSYPVGTEAFF	TGCAGTTATCCAGTGGGGACTGAAGCTTTCTTT
TRBV30	TRBJ1-1	NA	many	CAWSRRESGAFF	TGTGCCTGGAGTCGCAGGGAAAGCGGAGCTTTCTTT
TRBV9	TRBJ2-7	TRBD2	many	CASSVGSSGYYEQYF	TGTGCCAGCAGCGTAGGATCTAGCGGATACTACGAGCAGTACTTC
TRBV6-2/TRBV6-3	TRBJ2-1	TRBD2	many	CASSYAGGPDEQFF	TGTGCCAGCAGTTACGCGGGAGGGCCAGATGAGCAGTTCTTC
TRBV12-3/TRBV12-4	TRBJ2-7	NA	NA	CASSRNGNCEQYF	TGTGCCAGCAGTCGGAACGGGAATTGCGAGCAGTACTTC
TRBV30	TRBJ2-7	NA	many	CAWSVPWAANNIYEQYF	TGTGCCTGGAGTGTACCCTGGGCAGCCAACAATATTTACGAGCAGTACTTC
TRBV4-1	TRBJ2-1	NA	NA	CASSRWGDNEQFF	TGCGCCAGCAGCCGATGGGGGGACAATGAGCAGTTCTTC
TRBV19	TRBJ1-6	NA	once	CASSTGPGSPLLF	TGTGCCAGTAGTACAGGGCCTGGGTCACCCCTCCTCTTT
TRBV7-8	TRBJ2-7	NA	NA	CASSLLGSAYEQYF	TGTGCCAGCAGCCTCCTCGGGTCAGCCTACGAGCAGTACTTC
TRBV20-1	TRBJ2-3	TRBD1	many	CSSSGTGGFTDTQYF	TGCAGTTCCTCCGGGACAGGGGGCTTCACAGATACGCAGTATTTT
TRBV6-1	TRBJ2-1	TRBD2	many	CASRLAGGNEQFF	TGTGCCAGCAGACTAGCGGGAGGAAATGAGCAGTTCTTC
TRBV6-2/TRBV6-3	TRBJ2-7	TRBD2	many	CASSPGLAGSYEQYF	TGTGCCAGCAGCCCGGGACTAGCGGGCTCCTACGAGCAGTACTTC